This T cell receptor beta chain derives from a study of cytomegalovirus exposure and HLA in healthy donors. Study conclusions and caveats: In terms of immune exposure information, only CMV serostatus was available.

A remark on this clone: Its antigen is undetermined.

Use of 60 Vbeta and 13 Jbeta primers characterized the PCR. TCRdb keeps only in-frame clones here, not all; method: immunoSEQ multiplex PCR. Of about 150,000 clones listed, 80% are singletons. The trim removed 7 bases at V and 2 bases at J, leaving 7 bases unmatched. Germline V CDR1 and CDR2: SNHLY, FYNNEI. CDR3 length equals 16 residues. The TCR sequence derives from a man in his thirties or forties in good health and CMV-seropositive. Sequencing used PBMCs. The rearrangement links TRBV2 to TRBJ2-1; TRBD2 agrees at 11 bases. The CDR3 region is CASKGLAGEAYNEQFF. CDR3 DNA sequence: TGTGCCAGCAAAGGACTAGCGGGCGAGGCCTACAATGAGCAGTTCTTC.